The 9 T cell receptor beta chains given below trace back to one sample, sequenced in a study of technical replicates of blood from several donors. Repertoires were generated with immunoSEQ multiplex PCR, while TCRdb's copy carries only in-frame clones and drops some. The table has 70,000 to 80,000 clones, approximately 90% seen once. Sequenced: T cells isolated from PBMCs. These receptors all come from a human donor in good health.

The chain joins TRBV2 to TRBJ1-5; 10 positions match TRBD1. The CDR3 loop spans 15 amino acids. Germline trimming cut 8 bases from V and 4 bases from J; bases unmatched to any gene: 8. The germline gives CDR1 SNHLY, CDR2 FYNNEI. The CDR3 nucleotides read TGTGCCAGCGGCCACGACAGGGGGCCAAATCAGCCCCAGCATTTT. This sequence encodes CASGHDRGPNQPQHF.

The V gene is TRBV28, the J gene TRBJ1-1, with 7 nucleotides matching TRBD1. The CDR3 contains 15 residues. In germline, CDR1 is MDHEN, CDR2 SYDVKM. The V segment lost 3 bases and the J segment 10 bases; nucleotides outside the gene matches: 14. CDR3 in DNA: TGTGCCAGCAGTTTGGGAGGAGACAGGGACGATCCAGCTTTCTTT. It encodes CASSLGGDRDDPAFF.

This chain joins TRBV27 and TRBJ2-7, with 8 bases that match TRBD1. Germline V CDR1 and CDR2: MNHEY, SMNVEV (reference sequence). The J segment lost 6 bases and the V segment lost 5 bases, leaving 15 bases of the junction unmatched. The CDR3 is made up of 16 amino acids. This CDR3 is CASSPPHVTGVSEQYF. In nucleotides, the CDR3 is TGTGCCAGCAGTCCCCCTCATGTGACAGGGGTTTCCGAGCAGTACTTC.

The chain links TRBV7-8 to TRBJ2-1; the D gene is possibly TRBD1 (6 bases). The CDR3 loop spans 12 amino acids. Germline assignment: CDR1 SGHVS and CDR2 FQNEAQ. V shed 5 bases and J shed 8 bases, with 10 bases lying between them. The CDR3 sequence: CASSPNRDEQFF. Here the CDR3 DNA reads TGTGCCAGCAGCCCCAACAGGGATGAGCAGTTCTTC.

The chain links TRBV27 to TRBJ2-5; D not resolved. The CDR3 is made up of 13 amino acids. Trimming took off 4 bases at V and 0 bases at J, with 6 bases between the two ends. Per germline, CDR1 MNHEY and CDR2 SMNVEV (reference sequence). The CDR3 loop reads CASSSIYQETQYF. The CDR3 DNA follows: TGTGCCAGCAGTTCTATCTACCAAGAGACCCAGTACTTC.

The V call is TRBV2, the J call TRBJ1-1, with TRBD1 as a possible D gene (5 bases). The germline V gene encodes CDR1 SNHLY and CDR2 FYNNEI. V was trimmed by 6 bases and J by 6 bases, leaving 14 bases between them. CDR3 length: 13 amino acids. The CDR3 loop reads CASSDQGVAEAFF. CDR3 DNA: TGTGCCAGCAGCGATCAGGGTGTGGCTGAAGCTTTCTTT. The full variable domain, in which reference TRBV2 and TRBJ1-1 provide the parts outside the CDR3, is EPEVTQTPSHQVTQMGQEVILRCVPISNHLYFYWYRQILGQKVEFLVSFYNNEISEKSEIFDDQFSVERPDGSNFTLKIRSTKLEDSAMYFCASSDQGVAEAFFGQGTRLTVV.

The chain links TRBV9 to TRBJ2-3, with 12 bases lining up with TRBD2. Per germline, CDR1 SGDLS and CDR2 YYNGEE. The length of the CDR3 is 18 residues. With 0 bases clipped from V and 2 bases from J, the junction kept 7 bases outside the gene matches. This chain's CDR3 is CASSVVPLAGGNTDTQYF. Written as DNA, the CDR3 is TGTGCCAGCAGCGTAGTCCCCCTAGCGGGGGGGAACACAGATACGCAGTATTTT.

The V call is TRBV28, the J call TRBJ1-2, with 8 bases aligning to TRBD1. This CDR3 is built from 15 residues. Germline CDR1 reads MDHEN; CDR2 reads SYDVKM. Trimming cost V 10 bases and J 5 bases; bases outside gene matches: 15. The CDR3 DNA reads as TGTGCCACCTTCTTCCGCTTTGACAGGGGTTATGGCTACACCTTC. Its protein product is CATFFRFDRGYGYTF.

The V and J genes are TRBV5-4 and TRBJ2-5; 8 bases agree with TRBD2. CDR1 is SGHNT and CDR2 is YYREEE in the germline V gene (reference sequence). V trimming: 3 bases; J trimming: 5 bases; junction bases outside the gene matches: 9. There are 15 residues in the CDR3. CDR3 residues: CASSSGGVLGETQYF. CDR3 in DNA: TGTGCCAGCAGCTCGGGAGGGGTCCTGGGCGAGACCCAGTACTTC. Together with reference TRBV5-4 and TRBJ2-5, the CDR3 gives the full variable domain: ETGVTQSPTHLIKTRGQQVTLRCSSQSGHNTVSWYQQALGQGPQFIFQYYREEENGRGNFPPRFSGLQFPNYSSELNVNALELDDSALYLCASSSGGVLGETQYFGPGTRLLVL.